The 3 T cell receptor beta chains below all came from one sample that was sequenced in a study of T cell responses to AZD1222 COVID-19 vaccine. Generated by immunoSEQ multiplex PCR, the TCRdb table keeps only in-frame clones and is missing some. The sample lists about 120,000 clones; roughly nine tenths were seen once. The source material was peripheral blood, sampled on day 0 of AZD1222 vaccination. These receptors were obtained from an adult in good health.

The V call is TRBV12-3 or TRBV12-4, the J call TRBJ2-1, with D tentatively TRBD1 (5 bases). V lost 0 bases to trimming and J lost 8 bases, with 8 bases between them. This CDR3 has 13 residues. The CDR3 reads CASSLAQGDEQFF. The CDR3 coding sequence is TGTGCCAGCAGTTTAGCGCAAGGGGATGAGCAGTTCTTC.

The chain employs TRBV7-2 and TRBJ2-7; 7 nucleotides line up with TRBD2. Germline V lookup: CDR1 SGHTA, CDR2 FQGNSA. CDR3 size: 14 residues. V lost 4 bases, J lost 2 bases, and 5 bases stayed unmatched. The CDR3 reads CASSYTGGPYEQYF. The CDR3 nucleotides read TGTGCCAGCAGCTACACGGGGGGACCCTACGAGCAGTACTTC.

This sequence joins TRBV19 and TRBJ2-3, with 10 bases matching TRBD2. Unmatched junction bases numbered 9, after V lost 8 bases and J lost 4 bases. This CDR3 spans 15 amino acids. Germline V gene data show CDR1 as LNHDA and CDR2 as SQIVND (reference sequence). The CDR3 nucleotides are TGTGCCAGTCGACAAGCGGGGGGGCCTGCAGATACGCAGTATTTT. Its protein is CASRQAGGPADTQYF.